A selection of T cell receptor beta chains follows, all from one sample in a study of blood T cells in healthy people across ages. TCRdb recomputed calls from the 5' RACE reads with MiXCR, one row per CDR3 protein. The table has about 1.1 million distinct CDR3 sequences, 30% to 40% seen once. Sequenced sample: blood. These receptors were obtained from a man in his late teens or twenties in good health. Each CDR3 is given with its conserved first and last residue. Fields, in order: clone size, V gene, D gene, J gene, CDR3 length, CDR3 DNA, CDR3 protein. The D gene is left open where the match is weak. Not every row has a clone size; where given, it reads once, few, many or a size class.

>.|TRBV6-2/TRBV6-3|.|TRBJ2-4|13
TGTGCCAGCAACACCGGGATTAGAAACATTCAGTACTTC
CASNTGIRNIQYF
>.|TRBV12-3/TRBV12-4|.|TRBJ1-1|12
TGTGCCAGCAGTATAGGGCTATGGAGAGCTTTCTTT
CASSIGLWRAFF
>many|TRBV6-2/TRBV6-3|.|TRBJ2-7|12
TGTGCCAGCAGTCCCGACCCCTACGAGCAGTACTTC
CASSPDPYEQYF
>.|TRBV5-1|TRBD2|TRBJ2-7|14
TGCGCCAGCAGCATGGCGGGACTAGCCTACGAGCAGTACTTC
CASSMAGLAYEQYF
>few|TRBV7-8|.|TRBJ2-5|13
TGTGCCAGCAGCTTGGTACAGGGTCAGACCCAGTACTTC
CASSLVQGQTQYF
>.|TRBV5-1|.|TRBJ2-7|15
TGCGCCAGCAGCTTGGTGGCCCCAACCTACAATGAGCAGTACTTC
CASSLVAPTYNEQYF
>few|TRBV27|TRBD1|TRBJ1-2|13
TGTGCCAGCAGTCCCCAGGGGGCAGATGGCTACACCTTC
CASSPQGADGYTF
>few|TRBV28|.|TRBJ2-3|15
TGTGCCAGCAGCCCAGGCGCTCTTCACACAGATACGCAGTATTTT
CASSPGALHTDTQYF
>.|TRBV5-1|.|TRBJ1-2|13
TGCGCCAGCAGCTTGTTGGGGATGTATGGCTACACCTTC
CASSLLGMYGYTF
>few|TRBV4-3|.|TRBJ1-5|13
TGCGCCAGCAGCCCCAGGAGGGGCAAGCCCCAGCATTTT
CASSPRRGKPQHF
>few|TRBV29-1|.|TRBJ2-1|13
TGCAGCGTCGCCGGGGTCTTGAAGGCTGAGCAGTTCTTC
CSVAGVLKAEQFF
>few|TRBV18|TRBD1|TRBJ1-4|15
TGTGCCAGCTCACCATCGGGACAGCCTAATGAAAAACTGTTTTTT
CASSPSGQPNEKLFF
>.|TRBV25-1|.|TRBJ2-2|14
TGTGCCAGCAGTGAGGCCCATTGGGGCGGGGAGCTGTTTTTT
CASSEAHWGGELFF
>once|TRBV11-2|TRBD2|TRBJ2-1|17
TGTGCCAGCAGCTCGAGGGGACTAGCGGGATCCTACAATGAGCGGTACTTC
CASSSRGLAGSYNERYF
>many|TRBV5-5|.|TRBJ2-1|15
TGTGCCAGCAGCATAGACTACCCCTCCTACAATGAGCAGTTCTTC
CASSIDYPSYNEQFF
>few|TRBV29-1|.|TRBJ1-2|14
TGCAGCGTAAAGAGAGGACCGAGTAACTATGGCTACACCTTC
CSVKRGPSNYGYTF
>.|TRBV4-1|.|TRBJ2-5|14
TGCGCCAGCAGCCCCCTAATGGGGGGAGAGATCCAGTACTTC
CASSPLMGGEIQYF
>.|TRBV2|TRBD1|TRBJ1-4|14
TGTGCCAACGGACAGGGGGCGGGTAATGAAAAACTGTTTTTT
CANGQGAGNEKLFF
>few|TRBV3-1|.|TRBJ1-1|14
TGTGCCAGCAGCCAAGACGGGGCGGGCACTGAAGCTTTCTTT
CASSQDGAGTEAFF
>.|TRBV7-2|TRBD1|TRBJ1-2|13
TGTGCCAGCAGTTATCAGGGGGAGTATGGCTACACCTTC
CASSYQGEYGYTF
>few|TRBV4-1|.|TRBJ2-3|14
TGCGCCAGCAATTATGAGGGGGGCACAGATACGCAGTATTTT
CASNYEGGTDTQYF
>few|TRBV6-5|.|TRBJ2-1|13
TGTGCCAGCTCCTTTGTTGGCCAAGAGACCCAGTTCTTC
CASSFVGQETQFF
>.|TRBV7-9|.|TRBJ1-2|14
TGTGCCAGCAGCGCAAGGACAGATACCTATGGCTACACCTTC
CASSARTDTYGYTF
>.|TRBV12-3/TRBV12-4|.|TRBJ2-7|16
TGTGCCAGCAGTGCCTCGGGACCAAAAAGCTCCTACGAGCAGTACTTC
CASSASGPKSSYEQYF
>few|TRBV4-2|.|TRBJ1-5|15
TGTGCCAGCAGCCAAGAAAGAAGGGACAATCAGCCCCAGCATTTT
CASSQERRDNQPQHF
>.|TRBV5-1|.|TRBJ2-3|13
TGCGCCAGCAGAGTCGCCGAGTCGGATACGCAGTATTTT
CASRVAESDTQYF
>.|TRBV20-1|TRBD1|TRBJ1-3|13
TGCAGTGCTTGGGACAGGGGGGGAAACACCATATATTTT
CSAWDRGGNTIYF